This T cell receptor beta chain was recorded in a study of vaccination and CD4 T cells after COVID-19. Overall study: Convalescent patients gave post-COVID blood a median approximately 94 days post-diagnosis, range 35 to 161.

There are 14 residues in the CDR3. V gave up 2 bases and J gave up 9 bases, with 17 bases separating them. CDR1 is DFQATT, CDR2 SNEGSKA, per germline (reference sequence). Researchers used the Oncomine TCR Beta short-read assay to sequence DNA from cultured CD4+ T cells. TCRdb redid the calling of the PCR reads with MiXCR, one entry per CDR3 protein. The profile shows about 13,000 distinct CDR3 sequences, 40% to 65% of them singletons. This clonotype came up a few times. Its specificity is not known. The treatment was: roughly 10-day PBMC culture with coronavirus spike peptide pools or control peptides (ViraFEST assay). IL-2 (around 9.8 IU/ml) and peptide pools (approximately 9.2 ug/ml) were added to cultures of approximately 2 million PBMCs per well. Study-wide results and caveats: Convalescent patients displayed a median 86.3% of reactive clones emerging only post-vaccination. Median SARS-CoV-2-reactive clonotype numbers went from 21 to 38; this increase was not significant.

This sequence joins TRBV20-1 and TRBJ1-5, with D possibly TRBD1 on 6 matching bases. Source material: CD4+ T cells from blood, cultured in vitro. This TCR came from a human donor who had recovered from COVID-19. CDR3 loop: CSARRGGILGPQHF. Written as DNA, the CDR3 is TGCAGTGCTAGACGAGGGGGAATCCTAGGGCCCCAGCATTTT.